This TCR beta chain stems from a study of shared clonotypes between healthy human individuals. Profiling relied on immunoSEQ multiplex PCR, and the TCRdb table lists in-frame clones only, not all of them. Of about 480,000 clones in the sample, about four fifths were seen once. The ends lost 2 bases at V and 8 bases at J; junction bases unmatched: 5. The germline gives CDR1 MDHEN, CDR2 SYDVKM. The CDR3 runs 14 residues. When samples were unsorted, roughly 81 million PBMCs were used for genomic DNA. The sequenced sample was PBMCs. The source of this sequence is a woman aged 40 to 55 in good health. Some clones in this sample may be carry-over from other donors' samples. The V call is TRBV28, the J call TRBJ1-3; 8 bases agree with TRBD1. The CDR3 loop reads CASSLTGQAYTIYF. The CDR3 nucleotides are TGTGCCAGCAGTTTAACGGGACAGGCGTACACCATATATTTT.